The 2 T cell receptor beta chains reported below all come from one sample, sequenced in a study of shared clonotypes between healthy human individuals. Using immunoSEQ multiplex PCR, the repertoire was profiled, and TCRdb retains in-frame clones only, with some absent. The sample has roughly 2.6 million clones, approximately 92% seen once. Sequencing was carried out using naive CD4+ T cells sorted from blood. Subset described: CD45RA+ positively selected. Receptors originate from a man between 18 and 29 years old in good health.

The chain recombines TRBV6-6 with TRBJ1-5; D call uncertain. This CDR3 contains 14 residues. Germline CDR1 reads MNHNY; CDR2 reads SVGAGI (reference sequence). Trimming stripped 6 bases from V and 7 bases from J, with 16 bases between. CDR3 DNA: TGTGCCAGCAGCCTCCCGGGCAGTCAACAGCCCCAGCATTTT. This encodes CASSLPGSQQPQHF.

In regard to this clone: Within the sample, other DNA sequences also encode this same CDR3. V gene TRBV6-1 combines with J gene TRBJ1-6; TRBD1 aligns across 8 bases. CDR3 length equals 13 residues. Germline V gene data show CDR1 as MNHNS and CDR2 as SASEGT. Trimming took 6 bases from V and 6 from J; bases not matched to a gene: 1. Here the CDR3 reads CASRGQGNSPLHF. CDR3 coding DNA: TGTGCCAGCAGAGGACAGGGTAATTCACCCCTCCACTTT.